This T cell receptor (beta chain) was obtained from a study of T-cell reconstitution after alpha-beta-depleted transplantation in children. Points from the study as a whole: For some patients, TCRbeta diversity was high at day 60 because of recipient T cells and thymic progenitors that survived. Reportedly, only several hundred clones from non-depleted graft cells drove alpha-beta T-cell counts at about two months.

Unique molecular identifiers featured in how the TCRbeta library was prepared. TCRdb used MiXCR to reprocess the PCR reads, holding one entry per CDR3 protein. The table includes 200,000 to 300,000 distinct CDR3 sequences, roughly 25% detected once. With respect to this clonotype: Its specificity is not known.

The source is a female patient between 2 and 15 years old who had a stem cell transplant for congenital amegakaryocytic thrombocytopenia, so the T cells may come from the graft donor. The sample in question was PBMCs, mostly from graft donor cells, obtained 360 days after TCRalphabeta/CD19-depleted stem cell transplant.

CDR3 coding DNA: TGTGCCAGCATTCTCAGGGGCCGCAATCAGCCCCAGCATTTT. It encodes CASILRGRNQPQHF. The genes are TRBV28 and TRBJ1-5; perhaps TRBD1 as D (6 bases). The germline gives CDR1 MDHEN, CDR2 SYDVKM. V lost 7 bases and J lost 2, with 12 bases in between. The CDR3 sequence is 14 residues long.